This entry describes one T cell receptor beta chain. Its antigen is as yet unknown. Single viable CD3+CD4+CD8-CD45RO+ cells were sorted as the memory CD4+ T cells. Total CD4+ T cells were enriched by CD4 positive selection. The CDR3 spans 11 residues. V dropped 6 bases and J dropped 7 bases, with 9 bases sitting between them. The V gene's germline CDR1 is LNHDA and CDR2 SQIVND (reference sequence). This entry belongs to a study of memory CD4+ T cells and cytomegalovirus serostatus. Study at large: Donors were healthy Belgian adults, fewer than ten CMV seropositive and approximately 25 seronegative. General study points: The CMV-associated TCR signature appears largely within the CD4+ memory repertoire. Median bootstrapped AUC for CMV status was approximately 0.94 originally, 0.85 to 0.92 US-trained.

Profiling relied on immunoSEQ multiplex PCR, and the TCRdb table lists in-frame clones only, not all of them. In the table there are 85,000 to 100,000 clones, 80% of which are singletons. This chain joins TRBV19 and TRBJ1-1, with no clear D. Sequencing was performed on memory CD4+ T cells from blood. The receptor was derived from an adult in good health and CMV-seropositive. The CDR3 bases are TGTGCCAGTAGCCGACATGGTGAAGCTTTCTTT. It codes for CASSRHGEAFF.